The 4 T cell receptor beta chains in this list originate from one sample, sequenced in a study of T cells in Graves' hyperthyroidism and ophthalmopathy (dated by TCRdb to the late 2010s). Libraries were made using multiplex PCR. The sample was run on an Illumina HiSeq 2000. The TCR beta CDR3 regions were amplified from the RNA transcripts. The TCR CDR3 was subjected to a first round of RT-PCR using the HTBI primer set and the Qiagen OneStep RT-PCR kit. TCRdb took the public reads, trimmed them with fastp at Q25, ran MiXCR for clone calling and kept in-frame beta chains. Rows are unified per CDR3 protein, each entry keeping the most common DNA and genes. The sample yields a few hundred thousand distinct CDR3 sequences; around 16% were counted once. The top ten constitute approximately 7.4% of the sample. Sequencing was done on a sample of blood. The receptors were sampled from a woman aged 30 to 39 with Graves' hyperthyroidism.

This clonotype was detected many times. The gene calls are TRBV11-2 and TRBJ2-7; D may be TRBD1 (6 bases). V gave up 0 bases and J gave up 3 bases, with 15 bases separating them. The germline V gene encodes CDR1 SGHAT and CDR2 FQNNGV. The CDR3 is 16 residues long. Written as DNA, the CDR3 is TGTGCCAGCAGCTTAGATCTAGCTGGGGGCATCTACGAGCAGTACTTC. This sequence encodes CASSLDLAGGIYEQYF.

This chain links TRBV19 with TRBJ2-2; 7 nucleotides line up with TRBD2. V shed 5 bases and J 8 bases; nucleotides not matched to a gene: 8. The germline V gene has CDR1 LNHDA and CDR2 SQIVND (reference sequence). This CDR3 has 14 residues. CDR3 sequence (DNA): TGTGCCAGTAGTGGGAGGGAAGGTGGAGGGGAGCTGTTTTTT. Protein product: CASSGREGGGELFF.

This clonotype was observed at least ten times. This chain joins TRBV29-1 and TRBJ1-1, with 9 bases lining up with TRBD1. Germline lookup yields CDR1 SQVTM and CDR2 ANQGSEA. Unmatched junction bases numbered 11, after V lost 7 bases and J lost 5 bases. The CDR3 is 14 amino acids. The CDR3, as DNA: TGCAGCGCCCAGATGACAGGGGGAAGGACTGAAGCTTTCTTT. It specifies CSAQMTGGRTEAFF.

This clonotype appeared many times. The chain links TRBV27 to TRBJ2-3, with 8 bases fitting TRBD2. From germline, CDR1 is MNHEY and CDR2 SMNVEV (reference sequence). The CDR3 runs to 13 residues. The junction had 5 bases not matched to a gene; V was cut back by 7 bases and J by 5 bases. The CDR3 DNA reads as TGTGCCAGCATGCAGCGGGAGAGAGATACGCAGTATTTT. This codes for CASMQRERDTQYF.